This TCR beta chain was documented in a study of OX40 agonist ivuxolimab in advanced cancers. Study in general: Each dose-escalation patient presented with hepatocellular carcinoma, melanoma, renal cell or head and neck cancer.

To note about this clone: What it recognizes is unknown.

The method was immunoSEQ multiplex PCR; TCRdb's version includes in-frame clones alone and lacks a portion of them. The data show 95,000 to 150,000 clones, 90% to 95% seen once. This CDR3 spans 18 amino acids. The germline CDR1 and CDR2 sequences are KGHSH and LQKENI. With 2 bases removed from V and 2 bases from J, the gap between germline ends came to 20 bases. Study outcomes and limitations: Antigens targeted by the expanded peripheral T cells were not determined.

The V and J genes are TRBV18 and TRBJ2-3, with a possible D match to TRBD2 (6 bases). Material: CD4+ or CD8+ T cells sorted from blood, obtained in a trial of the OX40 agonist ivuxolimab. This clonotype was obtained from an adult with an advanced solid tumor such as melanoma, head and neck, liver or kidney cancer. CDR3 sequence: CASSPASGGATLTDTQYF. The DNA for the CDR3 is TGTGCCAGCTCACCAGCCTCTGGAGGGGCGACCCTCACAGATACGCAGTATTTT.